This is a list of T cell receptor beta chains from one sample in a study of blood T cell repertoires in COVID-19. Some clones are missing from TCRdb's copy, which holds only in-frame ones; the method was immunoSEQ multiplex PCR. The table includes 140,000 or so clones, roughly 86% detected once. The sample comprised peripheral blood. Every receptor here comes from a woman aged 45-60 years with acute or convalescent COVID-19. Each CDR3 is given with its conserved first and last residue. D genes are given only for firm matches. Clone size appears in some rows only: once, few, many, or a class for an expanded clone.

D: .; J: TRBJ1-2; V: TRBV28; size: .; CDR3: CASRLGGNKNYGYTF; DNA: TGTGCCAGCAGGCTGGGGGGGAACAAGAACTATGGCTACACCTTC
D: TRBD1; J: TRBJ2-1; V: TRBV27; size: .; CDR3: CASSSRDRDGREQFF; DNA: TGTGCCAGCAGTTCCCGGGACAGGGACGGTCGTGAGCAGTTCTTC
D: TRBD1; J: TRBJ2-4; V: TRBV7-9; size: .; CDR3: CASSLEGQGNIQYF; DNA: TGTGCCAGCAGCTTAGAAGGACAGGGGAACATTCAGTACTTC
D: TRBD1; J: TRBJ1-4; V: TRBV7-9; size: .; CDR3: CASSHTGDGEKLFF; DNA: TGTGCCAGCAGCCATACAGGGGATGGCGAAAAACTGTTTTTT
D: TRBD1; J: TRBJ2-7; V: TRBV11-2; size: .; CDR3: CASSSGTGSYEQYF; DNA: TGTGCCAGCAGCTCTGGGACAGGCTCCTACGAGCAGTACTTC
D: TRBD1; J: TRBJ2-5; V: TRBV3-1/TRBV3-2; size: .; CDR3: CASSQNQGALGETQYF; DNA: TGTGCCAGCAGCCAAAACCAGGGGGCGCTGGGAGAGACCCAGTACTTC
D: .; J: TRBJ2-5; V: TRBV2; size: .; CDR3: CASGSDQGKETQYF; DNA: TGTGCCAGCGGTTCCGACCAGGGGAAAGAGACCCAGTACTTC
D: .; J: TRBJ1-2; V: TRBV7-9; size: .; CDR3: CASSLGGRIYGYTF; DNA: TGTGCCAGCAGCTTAGGCGGGCGGATCTATGGCTACACCTTC
D: .; J: TRBJ2-1; V: TRBV11-1; size: .; CDR3: CASSFNLAAYNEQFF; DNA: TGTGCCAGCAGCTTTAATTTGGCTGCCTACAATGAGCAGTTCTTC
D: .; J: TRBJ2-5; V: TRBV10-3; size: .; CDR3: CAISEDRQETQYF; DNA: TGTGCCATCAGTGAGGACAGGCAAGAGACCCAGTACTTC
D: .; J: TRBJ2-2; V: TRBV5-1; size: .; CDR3: CASSRESGELFF; DNA: TGCGCCAGCAGCAGGGAGTCCGGGGAGCTGTTTTTT
D: TRBD1; J: TRBJ2-7; V: TRBV2; size: .; CDR3: CASRLTGGINEQYF; DNA: TGTGCCAGCAGACTCACAGGGGGGATCAACGAGCAGTACTTC
D: .; J: TRBJ1-1; V: TRBV29-1; size: .; CDR3: CSVHQGMNTEAFF; DNA: TGCAGCGTTCATCAGGGTATGAACACTGAAGCTTTCTTT
D: .; J: TRBJ1-5; V: TRBV5-1; size: .; CDR3: CASSYGNNQPQHF; DNA: TGCGCCAGCAGCTACGGGAACAATCAGCCCCAGCATTTT
D: TRBD1; J: TRBJ1-5; V: TRBV9; size: .; CDR3: CASSDTGGQPQHF; DNA: TGTGCCAGCAGCGACACAGGGGGCCAGCCCCAGCATTTT
D: TRBD2; J: TRBJ2-7; V: TRBV5-1; size: .; CDR3: CASSLTETSIDEQYF; DNA: TGCGCCAGCAGCCTGACCGAGACTAGCATAGACGAGCAGTACTTC
D: TRBD2; J: TRBJ2-7; V: TRBV7-3; size: .; CDR3: CASSLLAGGTYEQYF; DNA: TGTGCCAGCAGCTTGCTAGCGGGGGGGACCTACGAGCAGTACTTC
D: .; J: TRBJ1-1; V: TRBV29-1; size: few; CDR3: CSVGTPDTEAFF; DNA: TGCAGCGTCGGGACTCCAGACACTGAAGCTTTCTTT
D: .; J: TRBJ1-2; V: TRBV10-2; size: .; CDR3: CASTGGINYGYTF; DNA: TGCGCCAGCACTGGAGGCATTAACTATGGCTACACCTTC
D: .; J: TRBJ2-3; V: TRBV5-1; size: .; CDR3: CASSVSADPTDTQYF; DNA: TGCGCCAGCAGTGTTAGCGCTGACCCCACAGATACGCAGTATTTT
D: TRBD1; J: TRBJ1-1; V: TRBV3-1/TRBV3-2; size: .; CDR3: CASSRYRGNTEAFF; DNA: TGTGCCAGCAGCCGGTACAGGGGAAACACTGAAGCTTTCTTT
D: .; J: TRBJ1-2; V: TRBV18; size: .; CDR3: CASSPNGGRSPNYGYTF; DNA: TGTGCCAGCTCACCCAACGGAGGACGTTCCCCTAACTATGGCTACACCTTC
D: TRBD1; J: TRBJ1-1; V: TRBV20-1; size: .; CDR3: CSASRQGTEAFF; DNA: TGCAGTGCTAGTCGACAGGGGACTGAAGCTTTCTTT
D: TRBD2; J: TRBJ2-1; V: TRBV9; size: once; CDR3: CASTTSGGYNEQFF; DNA: TGTGCCAGCACCACTAGCGGGGGTTACAATGAGCAGTTCTTC
D: .; J: TRBJ1-2; V: TRBV19; size: .; CDR3: CASSREVYGYTF; DNA: TGTGCCAGTAGTCGGGAGGTCTATGGCTACACCTTC
D: TRBD1; J: TRBJ2-7; V: TRBV10-2; size: once; CDR3: CASSSGTGGYEQYF; DNA: TGCGCCAGCAGTTCCGGGACAGGGGGCTACGAGCAGTACTTC
D: .; J: TRBJ2-7; V: TRBV7-9; size: .; CDR3: CASSQWRGSNEQYF; DNA: TGTGCCAGCAGCCAATGGCGGGGCTCCAACGAGCAGTACTTC
D: .; J: TRBJ1-5; V: TRBV24-1; size: .; CDR3: CATRPTGGNQPQHF; DNA: TGTGCCACCCGACCGACAGGCGGCAATCAGCCCCAGCATTTT
D: .; J: TRBJ1-1; V: TRBV19; size: .; CDR3: CASGGPGDTEAFF; DNA: TGTGCCAGCGGGGGGCCAGGGGACACTGAAGCTTTCTTT
D: .; J: TRBJ2-7; V: TRBV27; size: .; CDR3: CASSLLGGDREQYF; DNA: TGTGCCAGCAGTTTATTGGGGGGAGATCGCGAGCAGTACTTC
D: .; J: TRBJ2-7; V: TRBV7-9; size: .; CDR3: CASSSASGDVRIYEQYF; DNA: TGTGCCAGCAGCTCGGCGTCGGGGGACGTTCGGATCTACGAGCAGTACTTC
D: .; J: TRBJ1-1; V: TRBV6-4; size: .; CDR3: CASSDNLRGAEAFF; DNA: TGTGCCAGCAGCGATAATTTGAGAGGAGCTGAAGCTTTCTTT
D: TRBD1; J: TRBJ1-1; V: TRBV5-4; size: .; CDR3: CASSLPRQGNTEAFF; DNA: TGTGCCAGCAGCTTACCCCGACAGGGGAACACTGAAGCTTTCTTT
D: .; J: TRBJ2-3; V: TRBV5-1; size: .; CDR3: CASSRRMSTDTQYF; DNA: TGCGCCAGCAGCCGGAGGATGAGCACAGATACGCAGTATTTT
D: TRBD2; J: TRBJ2-1; V: TRBV27; size: few; CDR3: CASSPGLAGGPSDEQFF; DNA: TGTGCCAGCAGTCCCGGACTAGCGGGGGGGCCTAGCGATGAGCAGTTCTTC
D: .; J: TRBJ2-7; V: TRBV21-1; size: .; CDR3: CASSKVAGGRKDYEQYF; DNA: TGTGCCAGCAGCAAAGTAGCGGGGGGGCGAAAAGACTACGAGCAGTACTTC
D: TRBD1; J: TRBJ1-6; V: TRBV6-5; size: .; CDR3: CASSHYGTVYSPLHF; DNA: TGTGCCAGCAGTCATTACGGGACAGTATATTCACCCCTCCACTTT
D: TRBD1; J: TRBJ2-7; V: TRBV18; size: .; CDR3: CASSPPVGQGTYEQYF; DNA: TGTGCCAGCTCACCCCCGGTCGGACAGGGTACCTACGAGCAGTACTTC
D: .; J: TRBJ2-1; V: TRBV7-9; size: .; CDR3: CASSYGGDEQFF; DNA: TGTGCCAGCAGCTATGGCGGAGATGAGCAGTTCTTC
D: .; J: TRBJ2-3; V: TRBV9; size: once; CDR3: CASSVREDTQYF; DNA: TGTGCCAGCAGCGTGAGGGAAGATACGCAGTATTTT
D: TRBD1; J: TRBJ1-2; V: TRBV19; size: .; CDR3: CASNRITGTGTVGYTF; DNA: TGTGCCAGTAACCGAATTACCGGGACAGGGACTGTCGGCTACACCTTC
D: TRBD1; J: TRBJ1-2; V: TRBV24-1; size: .; CDR3: CATSAWDRGTDGYTF; DNA: TGTGCCACCAGTGCCTGGGACAGGGGAACAGATGGCTACACCTTC
D: TRBD2; J: TRBJ2-7; V: TRBV24-1; size: .; CDR3: CATSDPGGDGIYEQYF; DNA: TGTGCCACCAGTGATCCTGGGGGGGACGGGATCTACGAGCAGTACTTC
D: .; J: TRBJ2-1; V: TRBV24-1; size: .; CDR3: CATSDLTSNEQFF; DNA: TGTGCCACCAGTGATCTGACTAGCAATGAGCAGTTCTTC
D: .; J: TRBJ2-7; V: TRBV6-2/TRBV6-3; size: .; CDR3: CASSSVGHLYSYEQYF; DNA: TGTGCCAGCAGTTCGGTGGGACACCTTTACTCCTACGAGCAGTACTTC